What follows is one TCR beta chain and its context. Data came from immunoSEQ multiplex PCR; TCRdb stores just in-frame clones and leaves some out. The repertoire holds about 66,000 clones, with 75% to 95% as singletons. The data belong to a study of T cell changes during pregnancy in multiple sclerosis. This CDR3 has 14 amino acids. Deletions cut 3 bases from V and 4 bases from J, with 12 bases between. Germline-derived CDR1 and CDR2 are MNHEY and SMNVEV (reference sequence). Material: CD8+ T cells from peripheral blood mononuclear cells, obtained before pregnancy. This rearrangement joins TRBV27 to TRBJ1-2; the D gene is possibly TRBD1 (5 bases). The origin of this receptor is a female donor with multiple sclerosis, enrolled in a pregnancy study. CDR3 amino acids: CASSLAATGYGYTF. The CDR3 region has the DNA TGTGCCAGCAGTTTGGCGGCAACAGGCTATGGCTACACCTTC.